A selection of T cell receptor beta chains follows, all from one sample in a study of cytomegalovirus exposure and HLA in healthy donors. Only in-frame clones appear in the TCRdb table, and some are missing; sequencing was by immunoSEQ multiplex PCR. The repertoire includes about 110,000 clones, around 88% of them detected once, and around 2% sits in the top ten. Sequenced: PBMCs. The receptors come from a middle-aged man in good health and CMV-seronegative. Each CDR3 is given with its conserved first and last residue. D genes are given only for firm matches.

V | D | CDR3
TRBV30 | TRBD1 | CAWARGQSSYNEQFF
TRBV7-3 | - | CASSPSFPDTQYF
TRBV6-5 | - | CASSPGSAAVQFF
TRBV18 | TRBD1 | CASSQPFETGGHEQYF
TRBV14 | - | CASSQDAGAYSPLHF
TRBV7-8 | - | CASSPRAGTEAFF
TRBV5-6 | TRBD2 | CASSFSGDTQYF
TRBV13 | - | CASSPTWEGNEKLFF
TRBV6-5 | - | CASSSPRTANYGYTF
TRBV21-1 | - | CASSKAGDSHEQFF
TRBV7-9 | - | CASSPGPNYGYTF
TRBV2 | TRBD1 | CASTPGQGIHQPQHF
TRBV28 | - | CASSSGTMSYEQYF